The 8 T cell receptor beta chains below were found in one sample sequenced in a study of T-cell reconstitution after alpha-beta-depleted transplantation in children. The library targeted TCRbeta and was prepared with unique molecular identifiers. TCRdb re-called the PCR reads with MiXCR, one entry per CDR3 protein. Of 40,000 to 55,000 distinct CDR3 sequences detected, around 5.9% appear once; the ten largest clones hold about 30%. The input for sequencing was PBMCs, mostly from graft donor cells, taken 60 days after TCRalphabeta/CD19-depleted stem cell transplant. The receptors originated from a female patient younger than 10 who had a stem cell transplant for aplastic anemia, so the T cells may come from the graft donor.

The table lists this clonotype with many counts. The chain combines TRBV6-5 with TRBJ1-6; D is possibly TRBD1 (5 bases). With 7 bases removed from V and 9 bases from J, the gap between germline ends came to 16 bases. CDR1 is MNHEY, CDR2 SVGAGI, per germline. This CDR3 has 14 residues. DNA for the CDR3: TGTGCCAGCAAACCGGGACCTTTCATTTCACCCCTCCACTTT. Residues: CASKPGPFISPLHF.

Many counts were recorded for this clonotype. The chain links TRBV7-2 to TRBJ2-1; D is undetermined. Trimming took off 2 bases at V and 5 bases at J, with 7 bases between the two ends. Germline CDR1 is SGHTA and CDR2 is FQGNSA. The CDR3 loop spans 13 amino acids. As DNA, the CDR3 is TGTGCCAGCAGCTTACGCTACAACAATGAGCAGTTCTTC. This codes for CASSLRYNNEQFF.

CDR3 nucleotides: TGCGCCAGCAGCCATGGAAGGAATGAGCAGTTCTTC. The encoded protein is CASSHGRNEQFF. The chain combines TRBV4-1 with TRBJ2-1, with no clear D. Between the trimmed V and J ends, which lost 3 bases and 7 bases, there was a span of 7 bases. The CDR3 spans 12 residues. CDR1 and CDR2 (germline): MGHRA, YSYEKL.

This clonotype was observed at least ten times. This sequence joins TRBV5-4 and TRBJ2-6, with D unresolved. Looked up from germline, CDR1 is SGHNT and CDR2 is YYREEE (reference sequence). CDR3 length: 17 amino acids. Between the trimmed V and J ends, which lost 0 bases and 0 bases, there was a span of 10 bases. CDR3 in amino acids: CASSLVPTGSGANVLTF. Written as DNA, the CDR3 is TGTGCCAGCAGCTTGGTTCCGACCGGCTCTGGGGCCAACGTCCTGACTTTC.

In its sample, this clonotype was seen many times. J is TRBJ2-1 and V is TRBV27; D may be TRBD2 (5 bases). V was cut by 3 bases and J by 0 bases, with 6 bases left in between. The CDR3 totals 14 residues. The V gene's germline CDR1 is MNHEY and CDR2 SMNVEV (reference sequence). The CDR3 reads CASSLGSSYNEQFF. In DNA form, the CDR3 reads TGTGCCAGCAGTTTGGGGAGCTCCTACAATGAGCAGTTCTTC.

This clonotype has a count of ten or more. A much larger clone differs from this one at a single base, so this may be a read error. The chain joins TRBV7-2 to TRBJ2-7; D might be TRBD1 (5 bases). Trimming removed 2 bases from V and 2 bases from J, with 10 bases in between. The CDR3 runs 14 residues. The germline CDR1 and CDR2 sequences are SGHTA and FQGNSA. The CDR3 sequence: CASSLTRGAYEQYF. CDR3 in DNA: TGTGCCAGCAGCTTAACAAGGGGCGCCTACGAGCAGTACTTC.

This clonotype was observed at least ten times. The chain links TRBV5-6 to TRBJ1-2, with a weak D call TRBD1 (5 bases). The germline CDR1 and CDR2 sequences are SGHDT and YYEEEE. Deletions cut 1 base from V and 3 bases from J, with 13 bases between. The CDR3 runs 15 residues. The CDR3 bases are TGTGCCAGCAGCTTGACGGACGGGGGTTACTATGGCTACACCTTC. As protein: CASSLTDGGYYGYTF. The full variable domain, in which reference TRBV5-6 and TRBJ1-2 provide the parts outside the CDR3, is DAGVTQSPTHLIKTRGQQVTLRCSPKSGHDTVSWYQQALGQGPQFIFQYYEEEERQRGNFPDRFSGHQFPNYSSELNVNALLLGDSALYLCASSLTDGGYYGYTFGSGTRLTVV.

This clonotype appeared many times. V is TRBV29-1 and J is TRBJ2-3; 10 bases are a match to TRBD2. The V gene end was trimmed by 4 bases and the J gene end by 1 base; junction bases not matched to a gene: 2. Germline CDR1 and CDR2: SQVTM and ANQGSEA. The CDR3 is 14 amino acids. The CDR3 DNA follows: TGCAGCGTTGGAACTAGCGGGGGCACAGATACGCAGTATTTT. It specifies CSVGTSGGTDTQYF.